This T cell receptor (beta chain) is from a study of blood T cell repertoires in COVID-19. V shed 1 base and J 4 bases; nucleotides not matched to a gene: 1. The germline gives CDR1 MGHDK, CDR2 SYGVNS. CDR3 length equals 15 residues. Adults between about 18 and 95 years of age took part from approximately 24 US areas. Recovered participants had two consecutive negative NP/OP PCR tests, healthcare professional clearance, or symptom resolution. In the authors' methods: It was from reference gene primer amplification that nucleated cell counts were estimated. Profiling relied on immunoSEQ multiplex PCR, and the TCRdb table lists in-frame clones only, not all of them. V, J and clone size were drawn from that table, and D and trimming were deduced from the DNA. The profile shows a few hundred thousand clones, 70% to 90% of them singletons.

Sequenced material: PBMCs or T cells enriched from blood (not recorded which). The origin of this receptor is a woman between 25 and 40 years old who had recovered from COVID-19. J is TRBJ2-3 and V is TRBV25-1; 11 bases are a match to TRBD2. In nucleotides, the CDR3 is TGTGCCAGCAGTGAATGGGGACTAGCGGCAGATACGCAGTATTTT. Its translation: CASSEWGLAADTQYF.